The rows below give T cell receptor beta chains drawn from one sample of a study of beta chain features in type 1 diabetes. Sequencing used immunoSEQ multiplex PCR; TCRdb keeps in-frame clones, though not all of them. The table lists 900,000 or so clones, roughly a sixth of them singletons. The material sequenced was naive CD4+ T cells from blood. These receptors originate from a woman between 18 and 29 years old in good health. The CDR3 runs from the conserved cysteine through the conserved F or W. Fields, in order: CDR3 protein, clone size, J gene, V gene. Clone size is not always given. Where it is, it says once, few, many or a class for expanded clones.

CDR3aa: CASSYSMVPAVREQFF
abundance: few
j_gene: TRBJ2-1
v_gene: TRBV6-5

CDR3aa: CASSPGTGTQETQYF
abundance: .
j_gene: TRBJ2-5
v_gene: TRBV5-1

CDR3aa: CASSEAVGVAGEQFF
abundance: .
j_gene: TRBJ2-1
v_gene: TRBV6-1

CDR3aa: CSVDRGKETQYF
abundance: few
j_gene: TRBJ2-5
v_gene: TRBV29-1

CDR3aa: CASSPRTASSYEQYF
abundance: .
j_gene: TRBJ2-7
v_gene: TRBV9

CDR3aa: CASRGKGYNQPQHF
abundance: .
j_gene: TRBJ1-5
v_gene: TRBV2

CDR3aa: CASSPRGGGLIYEQYF
abundance: .
j_gene: TRBJ2-7
v_gene: TRBV7-2

CDR3aa: CASSLASLGGIQYF
abundance: few
j_gene: TRBJ2-4
v_gene: TRBV7-2

CDR3aa: CASSLRQGGGANVLTF
abundance: few
j_gene: TRBJ2-6
v_gene: TRBV7-2

CDR3aa: CASQPGGSSYEQYF
abundance: few
j_gene: TRBJ2-7
v_gene: TRBV28

CDR3aa: CASSPRLSGTHYNEQFF
abundance: .
j_gene: TRBJ2-1
v_gene: TRBV7-2

CDR3aa: CASSDGGTSTDTQYF
abundance: .
j_gene: TRBJ2-3
v_gene: TRBV9

CDR3aa: CASSQGSEAFF
abundance: .
j_gene: TRBJ1-1
v_gene: TRBV6-5

CDR3aa: CASSPGTGGAGYTF
abundance: .
j_gene: TRBJ1-2
v_gene: TRBV18

CDR3aa: CASSLRDRAHYEQYF
abundance: .
j_gene: TRBJ2-7
v_gene: TRBV27

CDR3aa: CASRGREGHNEQFF
abundance: .
j_gene: TRBJ2-1
v_gene: TRBV19

CDR3aa: CASSFRVLAGGEQYF
abundance: .
j_gene: TRBJ2-7
v_gene: TRBV28

CDR3aa: CASRRLAGNNEQFF
abundance: .
j_gene: TRBJ2-1
v_gene: TRBV2